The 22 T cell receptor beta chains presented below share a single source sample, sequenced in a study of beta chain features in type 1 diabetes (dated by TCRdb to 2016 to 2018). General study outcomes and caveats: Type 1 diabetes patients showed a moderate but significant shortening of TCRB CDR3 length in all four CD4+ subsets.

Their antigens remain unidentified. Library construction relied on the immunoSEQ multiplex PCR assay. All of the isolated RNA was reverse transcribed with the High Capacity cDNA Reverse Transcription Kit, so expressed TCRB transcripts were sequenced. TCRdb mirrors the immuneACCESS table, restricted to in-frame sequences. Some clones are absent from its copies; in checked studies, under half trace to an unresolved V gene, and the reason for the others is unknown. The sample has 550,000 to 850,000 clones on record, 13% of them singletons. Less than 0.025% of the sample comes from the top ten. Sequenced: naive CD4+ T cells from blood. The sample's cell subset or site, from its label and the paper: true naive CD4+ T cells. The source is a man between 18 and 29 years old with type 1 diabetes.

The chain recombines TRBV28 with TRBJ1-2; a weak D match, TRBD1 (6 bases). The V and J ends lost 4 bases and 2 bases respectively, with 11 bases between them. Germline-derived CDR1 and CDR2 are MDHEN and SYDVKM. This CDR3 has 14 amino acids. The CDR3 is CASSSPTGNYGYTF. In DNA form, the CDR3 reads TGTGCCAGCAGTTCCCCGACAGGAAACTATGGCTACACCTTC.

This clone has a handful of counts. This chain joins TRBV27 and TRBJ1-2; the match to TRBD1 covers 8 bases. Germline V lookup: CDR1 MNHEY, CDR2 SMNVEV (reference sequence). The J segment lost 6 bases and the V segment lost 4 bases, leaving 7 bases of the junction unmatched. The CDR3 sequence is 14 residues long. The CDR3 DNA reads TGTGCCAGCAGTTCGGACAGGGCGGGCCATGGCTACACCTTC. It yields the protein CASSSDRAGHGYTF.

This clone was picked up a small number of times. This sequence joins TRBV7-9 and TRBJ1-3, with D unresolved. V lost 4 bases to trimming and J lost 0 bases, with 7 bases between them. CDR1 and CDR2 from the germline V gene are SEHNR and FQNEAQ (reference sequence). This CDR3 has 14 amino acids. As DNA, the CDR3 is TGTGCCAGCAGCTCCCCGGGCTCTGGAAACACCATATATTTT. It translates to CASSSPGSGNTIYF.

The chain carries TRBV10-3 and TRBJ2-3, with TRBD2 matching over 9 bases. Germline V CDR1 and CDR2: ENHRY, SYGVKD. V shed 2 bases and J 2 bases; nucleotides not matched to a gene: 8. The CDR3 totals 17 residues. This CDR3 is CAISERGSGGNTDTQYF. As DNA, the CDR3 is TGTGCCATCAGTGAGAGGGGTAGCGGGGGTAACACAGATACGCAGTATTTT.

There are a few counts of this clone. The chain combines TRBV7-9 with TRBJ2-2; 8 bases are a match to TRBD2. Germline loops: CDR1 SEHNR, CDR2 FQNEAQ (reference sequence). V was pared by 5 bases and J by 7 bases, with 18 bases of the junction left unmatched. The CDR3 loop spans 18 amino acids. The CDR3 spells CASSPRVAGKQSRGELFF. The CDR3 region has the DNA TGTGCCAGCAGCCCTCGGGTAGCGGGGAAGCAGAGCCGCGGGGAGCTGTTTTTT.

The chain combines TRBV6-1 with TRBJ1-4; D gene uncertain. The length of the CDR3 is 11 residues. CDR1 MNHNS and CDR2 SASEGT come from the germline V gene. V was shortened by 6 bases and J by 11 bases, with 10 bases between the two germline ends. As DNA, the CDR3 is TGTGCCAGCAGGACCGGATCCAAACTGTTTTTT. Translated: CASRTGSKLFF.

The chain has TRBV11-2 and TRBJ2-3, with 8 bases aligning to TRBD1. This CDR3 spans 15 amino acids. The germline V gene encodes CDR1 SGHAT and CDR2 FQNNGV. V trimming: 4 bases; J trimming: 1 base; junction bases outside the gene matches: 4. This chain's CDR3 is CASSYRTGRTDTQYF. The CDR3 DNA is TGTGCCAGCAGCTACCGGACAGGGCGCACAGATACGCAGTATTTT. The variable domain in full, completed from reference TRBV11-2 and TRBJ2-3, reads EAGVAQSPRYKIIEKRQSVAFWCNPISGHATLYWYQQILGQGPKLLIQFQNNGVVDDSQLPKDRFSAERLKGVDSTLKIQPAKLEDSAVYLCASSYRTGRTDTQYFGPGTRLTVL.

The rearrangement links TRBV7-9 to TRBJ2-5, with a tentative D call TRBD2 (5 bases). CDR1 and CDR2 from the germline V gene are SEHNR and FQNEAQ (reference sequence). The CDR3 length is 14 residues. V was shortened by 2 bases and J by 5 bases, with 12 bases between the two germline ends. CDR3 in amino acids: CASSLTGNGETQYF. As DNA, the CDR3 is TGTGCCAGCAGCTTAACGGGGAATGGGGAGACCCAGTACTTC.

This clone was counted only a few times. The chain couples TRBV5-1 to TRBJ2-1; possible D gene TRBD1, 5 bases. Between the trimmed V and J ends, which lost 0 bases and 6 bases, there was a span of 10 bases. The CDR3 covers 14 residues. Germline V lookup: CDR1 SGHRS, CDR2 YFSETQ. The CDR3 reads CASSLEGQGNEQFF. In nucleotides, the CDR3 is TGCGCCAGCAGCTTGGAGGGGCAGGGCAATGAGCAGTTCTTC.

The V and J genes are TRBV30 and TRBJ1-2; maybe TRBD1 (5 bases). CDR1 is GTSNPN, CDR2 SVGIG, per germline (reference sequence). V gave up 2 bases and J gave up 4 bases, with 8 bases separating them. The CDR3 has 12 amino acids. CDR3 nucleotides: TGTGCCTGGAGTTCTGACAGCTATGGCTACACCTTC. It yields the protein CAWSSDSYGYTF.

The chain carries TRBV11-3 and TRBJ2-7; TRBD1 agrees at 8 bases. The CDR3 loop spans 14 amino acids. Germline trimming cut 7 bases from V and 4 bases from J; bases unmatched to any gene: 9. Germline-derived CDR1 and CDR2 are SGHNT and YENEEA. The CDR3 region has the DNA TGTGCCAGCAACGACAGGGGATCGGCGTACGAGCAGTACTTC. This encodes CASNDRGSAYEQYF.

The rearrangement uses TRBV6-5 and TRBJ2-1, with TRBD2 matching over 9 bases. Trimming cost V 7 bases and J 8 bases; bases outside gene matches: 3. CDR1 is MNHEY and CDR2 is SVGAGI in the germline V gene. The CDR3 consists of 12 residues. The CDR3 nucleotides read TGTGCCAGCACGACTAGCGGCGATGAGCAGTTCTTC. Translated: CASTTSGDEQFF.

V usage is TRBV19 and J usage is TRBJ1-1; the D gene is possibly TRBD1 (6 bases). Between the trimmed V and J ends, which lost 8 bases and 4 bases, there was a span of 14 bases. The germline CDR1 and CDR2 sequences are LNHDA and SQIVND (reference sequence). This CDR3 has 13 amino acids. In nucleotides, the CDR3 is TGTGCCAGTGTCACAGGGCAAGGCACTGAAGCTTTCTTT. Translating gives CASVTGQGTEAFF.

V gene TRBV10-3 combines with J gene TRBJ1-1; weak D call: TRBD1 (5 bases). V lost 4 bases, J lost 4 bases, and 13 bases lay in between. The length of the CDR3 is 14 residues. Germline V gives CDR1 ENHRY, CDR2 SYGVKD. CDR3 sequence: CAISAGPPGTEAFF. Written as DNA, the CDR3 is TGTGCCATCAGTGCGGGACCCCCGGGCACTGAAGCTTTCTTT.

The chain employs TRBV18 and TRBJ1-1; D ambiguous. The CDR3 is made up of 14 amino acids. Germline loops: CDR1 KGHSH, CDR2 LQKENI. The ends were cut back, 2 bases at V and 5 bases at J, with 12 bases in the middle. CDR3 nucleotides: TGTGCCAGCTCACCAATACGGGGATGGACTGAAGCTTTCTTT. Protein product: CASSPIRGWTEAFF.

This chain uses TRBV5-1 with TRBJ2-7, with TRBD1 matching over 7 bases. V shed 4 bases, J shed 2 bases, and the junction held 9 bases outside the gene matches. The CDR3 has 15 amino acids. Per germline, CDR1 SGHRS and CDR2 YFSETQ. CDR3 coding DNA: TGCGCCAGCAGCACAGGACAGGAGCAAACCTACGAGCAGTACTTC. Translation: CASSTGQEQTYEQYF.

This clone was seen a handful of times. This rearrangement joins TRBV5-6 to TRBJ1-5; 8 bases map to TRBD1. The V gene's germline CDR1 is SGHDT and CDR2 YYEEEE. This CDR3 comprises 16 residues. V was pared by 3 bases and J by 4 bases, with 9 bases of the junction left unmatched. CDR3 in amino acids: CASSSLQTGANQPQHF. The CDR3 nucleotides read TGTGCCAGCAGCTCCCTTCAGACAGGGGCGAATCAGCCCCAGCATTTT.

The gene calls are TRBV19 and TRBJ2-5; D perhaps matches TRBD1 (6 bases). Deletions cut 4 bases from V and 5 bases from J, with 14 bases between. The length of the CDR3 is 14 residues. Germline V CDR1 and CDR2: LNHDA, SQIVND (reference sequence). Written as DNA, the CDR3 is TGTGCCAGTAGTACTCCAGGGGTGGGGGAGACCCAGTACTTC. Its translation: CASSTPGVGETQYF.

CDR3 region: CASSPGGLGSNQPQHF. For the CDR3, the DNA is TGTGCCAGCAGCCCAGGGGGCCTGGGTAGCAATCAGCCCCAGCATTTT. The chain employs TRBV27 and TRBJ1-5; 8 bases map to TRBD1. The germline V gene encodes CDR1 MNHEY and CDR2 SMNVEV (reference sequence). CDR3 length equals 16 residues. The J segment lost 0 bases and the V segment lost 6 bases, leaving 7 bases of the junction unmatched.

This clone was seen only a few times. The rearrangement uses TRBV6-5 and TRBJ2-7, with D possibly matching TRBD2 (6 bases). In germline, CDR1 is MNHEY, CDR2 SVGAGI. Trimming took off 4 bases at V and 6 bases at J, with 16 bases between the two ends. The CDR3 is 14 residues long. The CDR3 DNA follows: TGTGCCAGCAGTTCGTCCGGGGGTCCTGGCGAGCAGTACTTC. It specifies CASSSSGGPGEQYF.

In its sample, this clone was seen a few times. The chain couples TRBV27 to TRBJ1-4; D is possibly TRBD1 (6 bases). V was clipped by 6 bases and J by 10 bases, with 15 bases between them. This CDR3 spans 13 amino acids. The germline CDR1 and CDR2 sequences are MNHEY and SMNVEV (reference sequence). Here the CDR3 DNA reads TGTGCCAGCAGCTGGGGGGCATCTGGAAAACTGTTTTTT. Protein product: CASSWGASGKLFF.

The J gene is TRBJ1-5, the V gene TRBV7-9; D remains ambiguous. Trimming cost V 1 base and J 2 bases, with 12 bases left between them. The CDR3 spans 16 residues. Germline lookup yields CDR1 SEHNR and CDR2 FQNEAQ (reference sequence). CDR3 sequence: CASSLGRANGNQPQHF. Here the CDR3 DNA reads TGTGCCAGCAGCTTAGGCCGAGCTAATGGCAATCAGCCCCAGCATTTT.